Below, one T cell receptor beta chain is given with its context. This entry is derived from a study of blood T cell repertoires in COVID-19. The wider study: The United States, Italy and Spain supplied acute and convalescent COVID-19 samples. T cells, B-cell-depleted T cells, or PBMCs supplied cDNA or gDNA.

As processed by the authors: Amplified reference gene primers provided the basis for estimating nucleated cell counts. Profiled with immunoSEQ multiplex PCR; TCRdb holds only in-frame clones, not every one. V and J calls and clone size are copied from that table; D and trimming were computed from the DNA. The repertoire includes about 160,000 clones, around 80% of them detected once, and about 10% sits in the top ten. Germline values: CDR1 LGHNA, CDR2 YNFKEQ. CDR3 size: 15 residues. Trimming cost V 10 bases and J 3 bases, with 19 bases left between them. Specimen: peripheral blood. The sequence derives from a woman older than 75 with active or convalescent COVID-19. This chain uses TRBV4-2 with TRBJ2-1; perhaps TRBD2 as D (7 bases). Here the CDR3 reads CATTTGGGDYNEQFF. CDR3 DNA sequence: TGTGCCACCACTACGGGGGGCGGGGACTACAATGAGCAGTTCTTC.